This T cell receptor (beta chain) is from a study of CD8 T cells in ankylosing spondylitis. The CDR3 length is 14 residues. V was shortened by 5 bases and J by 2 bases, with 10 bases between the two germline ends. Germline V lookup: CDR1 SGHTA, CDR2 FQGNSA. This clonotype was seen ten or more times. As the method for making TCR beta libraries, quantitative 5'-RACE with molecular barcodes was used. TCRdb reprocessed the 5' RACE reads via MiXCR and lists one record per CDR3 protein. This sample yields 100,000 to 150,000 distinct CDR3 sequences, of which about a tenth are seen a single time; about 3.6% belongs to the top ten.

The specimen sequenced was blood, either unsorted or a sorted T cell fraction (not recorded which). The V and J genes are TRBV7-2 and TRBJ2-1, with a possible D match to TRBD2 (6 bases). This receptor was obtained from a male donor with ankylosing spondylitis or in good health (not recorded which). CDR3 sequence reads: CASSLRLAYNEQFF. The DNA of the CDR3 is TGTGCCAGCAGCCTGAGACTAGCCTACAATGAGCAGTTCTTC.